This entry is about one TCR beta chain. The clone's antigen remains unknown. The sample holds no much larger clone one base away, and base qualities are not on file. These data belong to a study of T cell repertoires in cytomegalovirus infection (dated by TCRdb to about 2019). Concerning the study at large: The peptide stimulations were aimed at well-studied HLA-B-restricted epitopes as well as recently identified HLA-C-restricted CMV epitopes, whose presentation resists viral immunomodulation. The HLA type of each donor mattered for the analysis, because public TCR beta signatures pointed to carriage of CMV infection along with the matching HLA type.

Per the germline V gene, MRHNA is the CDR1 and SNTAGT is the CDR2. From cysteine to phenylalanine, the CDR3 is 17 amino acids long. The CDR3 DNA has 51 bases and is translated from base 1. From V the trimming removes 5 bases and from J it removes 2 bases, while the gene matches leave 8 bases of the junction unaccounted for. Points the paper makes about the study in general: The ex vivo response was dominated by HLA-C-restricted CMV-specific TCR beta clonotypes, which also provided the single most frequent clonotype in two of eight donors. In both this cohort and an independent roughly 350-donor cohort, the cumulative frequency of public TCR beta family members distinguished carriers of CMV infection plus the relevant HLA type.

According to the study, the label for this sample's treatment or condition signals: in vitro stimulation with specific CMV peptide epitopes to enrich CMV-specific T cells. This sample was sequenced with an Illumina HiSeq 1500. TCRdb trimmed the raw reads at Q25, called clones with MiXCR and kept productive beta chains. Under each unique CDR3 protein, matching rows form one entry showing the most common genes and DNA. The sample table holds some 200,000 distinct CDR3 sequences, of which approximately 40% were seen once. The ten largest account for approximately 59% of the sample. The specimen comprised CD8+ T cells from cultured PBMCs, sampled from culture after CMV antigen stimulation. The chain employs TRBV6-4 and TRBJ2-1, with 11 middle bases fitting TRBD2. The clonotype was recovered from a human donor in good health (CMV status not recorded). Some clones in this sample may be carry-over from other donors' samples. This receptor carries the CDR3 CASSMTSGDIAYNEQFF. The bases read TGTGCCAGCAGTATGACTAGCGGGGATATCGCCTACAATGAGCAGTTCTTC.